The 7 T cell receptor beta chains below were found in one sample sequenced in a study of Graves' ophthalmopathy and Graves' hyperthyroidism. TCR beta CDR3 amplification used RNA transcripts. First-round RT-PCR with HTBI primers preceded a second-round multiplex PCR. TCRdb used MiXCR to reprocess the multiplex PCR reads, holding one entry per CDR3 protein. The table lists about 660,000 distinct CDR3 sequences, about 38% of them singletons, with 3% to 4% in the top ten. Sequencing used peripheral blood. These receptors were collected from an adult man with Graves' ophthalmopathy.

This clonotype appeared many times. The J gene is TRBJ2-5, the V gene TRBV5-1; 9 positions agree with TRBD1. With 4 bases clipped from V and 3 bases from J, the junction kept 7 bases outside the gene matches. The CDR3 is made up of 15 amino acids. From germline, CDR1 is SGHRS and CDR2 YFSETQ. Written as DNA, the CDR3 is TGCGCCAGCAGCGAAGGGACAGGGTTCGAAGAGACCCAGTACTTC. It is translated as CASSEGTGFEETQYF.

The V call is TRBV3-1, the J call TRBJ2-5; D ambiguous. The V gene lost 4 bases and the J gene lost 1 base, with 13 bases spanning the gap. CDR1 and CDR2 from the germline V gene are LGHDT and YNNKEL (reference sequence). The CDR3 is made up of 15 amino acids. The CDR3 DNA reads TGTGCCAGCAGCCTTCAAGTGACGGTCCAAGAGACCCAGTACTTC. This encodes CASSLQVTVQETQYF.

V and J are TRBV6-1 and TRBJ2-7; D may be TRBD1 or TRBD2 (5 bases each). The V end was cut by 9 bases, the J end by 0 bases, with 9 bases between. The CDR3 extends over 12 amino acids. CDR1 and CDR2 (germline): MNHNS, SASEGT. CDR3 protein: CASEGFSYEQYF. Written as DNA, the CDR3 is TGTGCCAGTGAGGGGTTCTCCTACGAGCAGTACTTC.

CDR3 residues: CAISVVQDYGYTF. In DNA form, the CDR3 reads TGTGCCATCAGTGTCGTCCAGGACTATGGCTACACCTTC. The chain is built from TRBV10-3 and TRBJ1-2; unclear D gene. The V and J ends lost 4 bases and 3 bases respectively, with 9 bases between them. The germline V gene encodes CDR1 ENHRY and CDR2 SYGVKD. The CDR3 runs to 13 residues.

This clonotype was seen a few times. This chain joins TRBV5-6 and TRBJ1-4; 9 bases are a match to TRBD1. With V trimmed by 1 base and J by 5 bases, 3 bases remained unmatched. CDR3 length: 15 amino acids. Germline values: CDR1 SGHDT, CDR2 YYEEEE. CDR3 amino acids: CASSLQGTGNEKLFF. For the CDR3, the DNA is TGTGCCAGCAGCTTGCAAGGGACAGGGAATGAAAAACTGTTTTTT.

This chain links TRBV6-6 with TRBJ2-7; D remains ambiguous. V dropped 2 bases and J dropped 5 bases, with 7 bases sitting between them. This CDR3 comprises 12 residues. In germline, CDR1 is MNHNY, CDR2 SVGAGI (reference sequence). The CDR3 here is CASSYDRNEQYF. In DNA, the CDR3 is TGTGCCAGCAGTTACGACCGAAACGAGCAGTACTTC.

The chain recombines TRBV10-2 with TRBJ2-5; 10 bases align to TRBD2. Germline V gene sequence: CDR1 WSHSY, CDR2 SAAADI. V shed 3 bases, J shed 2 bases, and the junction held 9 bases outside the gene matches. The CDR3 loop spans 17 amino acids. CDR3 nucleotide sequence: TGCGCCAGCAGTGAAACTATAGCGGGAGGAGCTCAAGAGACCCAGTACTTC. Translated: CASSETIAGGAQETQYF.